These 17 T cell receptor beta chains were all obtained from the same sample, sequenced in a study of cytomegalovirus exposure and HLA in healthy donors. Both 60 Vbeta primers and 13 Jbeta primers went into the PCR. Clones were sequenced by immunoSEQ multiplex PCR, and TCRdb holds only the in-frame ones, with some missing. The sample carries 130,000 to 150,000 clones, 78% recorded once. Input material: PBMCs. The origin of the receptors is a woman in her late teens or twenties in good health and CMV-seropositive.

Note on this clone: Other DNA sequences in this specimen translate into the identical CDR3. The V call is TRBV19, the J call TRBJ1-2, with a tentative D call TRBD1 (6 bases). V was clipped by 5 bases and J by 8 bases, with 12 bases between them. The CDR3 runs 12 residues. Germline CDR1 LNHDA, CDR2 SQIVND (reference sequence). CDR3 coding DNA: TGTGCCAGTAGTTTACAGGGTTACGGCTACACCTTC. Protein: CASSLQGYGYTF.

This clone appeared a few times. The chain couples TRBV29-1 to TRBJ1-1, with TRBD1 matching 8 bases. The CDR3 extends over 15 amino acids. V gave up 4 bases and J gave up 1 base; unmatched junction bases: 8. Germline lookup yields CDR1 SQVTM and CDR2 ANQGSEA. The CDR3 sequence: CSVVDMTGANTEAFF. CDR3 sequence (DNA): TGCAGCGTTGTGGACATGACAGGGGCGAACACTGAAGCTTTCTTT.

The chain employs TRBV15 and TRBJ2-1, with 11 bases matching TRBD2. The germline CDR1 and CDR2 sequences are LNHNV and YYDKDF (reference sequence). V gave up 1 base and J gave up 4 bases; unmatched junction bases: 3. The CDR3 is 16 residues long. CDR3 sequence: CATSRGLAGKYNEQFF. The CDR3 region has the DNA TGTGCCACCAGCAGAGGACTAGCGGGGAAGTACAATGAGCAGTTCTTC. Full variable domain (rest looked up from reference TRBV15 and TRBJ2-1): DAMVIQNPRYQVTQFGKPVTLSCSQTLNHNVMYWYQQKSSQAPKLLFHYYDKDFNNEADTPDNFQSRRPNTSFCFLDIRSPGLGDTAMYLCATSRGLAGKYNEQFFGPGTRLTVL.

The genes are TRBV7-9 and TRBJ1-3; D gene unclear. Per germline, CDR1 SEHNR and CDR2 FQNEAQ (reference sequence). The germline V and J ends were trimmed by 7 bases and 3 bases, with 16 bases remaining between them. The CDR3 has 15 amino acids. CDR3 DNA: TGTGCCAGCACAATTAGCGGGGAAGGTGGAAACACCATATATTTT. It specifies CASTISGEGGNTIYF.

The chain employs TRBV9 and TRBJ2-3, with 8 bases that match TRBD1. This CDR3 has 15 amino acids. V was clipped by 4 bases and J by 4 bases; unmatched bases: 8. Per germline, CDR1 SGDLS and CDR2 YYNGEE. As DNA, the CDR3 is TGTGCCAGCAGCTCGAGGACAGGGCGGTCAGATACGCAGTATTTT. Protein sequence: CASSSRTGRSDTQYF.

The rearrangement uses TRBV4-1 and TRBJ1-3; weak D call: TRBD1 (5 bases). Trimming took off 1 base at V and 4 bases at J, with 17 bases between the two ends. The germline gives CDR1 MGHRA, CDR2 YSYEKL. The CDR3 runs to 17 residues. The CDR3 bases are TGCGCCAGCAGCCAAGCGGCGGGGGGTTGGTCCGGAAACACCATATATTTT. As protein: CASSQAAGGWSGNTIYF.

V and J are TRBV11-2 and TRBJ1-1, with D hard to call. The V end lost 1 base, the J end lost 4 bases, and 16 bases lay between the germline ends. CDR3 length: 16 residues. Germline loops: CDR1 SGHAT, CDR2 FQNNGV. The DNA of the CDR3 is TGTGCCAGCAGCTTAGTTGGGCGGGTTGGTTCCACTGAAGCTTTCTTT. As protein: CASSLVGRVGSTEAFF.

The chain joins TRBV29-1 to TRBJ2-3; D might be TRBD1 (6 bases). The CDR3 loop spans 13 amino acids. The germline V gene encodes CDR1 SQVTM and CDR2 ANQGSEA. CDR3 loop: CSAPGRGYDTQYF. The DNA for the CDR3 is TGCAGTGCCCCGGGAAGGGGGTACGATACGCAGTATTTT.

The chain employs TRBV7-9 and TRBJ2-3; D remains unclear. This CDR3 contains 11 residues. V lost 2 bases and J lost 7, with 4 bases in between. CDR1 and CDR2 from the germline V gene are SEHNR and FQNEAQ (reference sequence). CDR3 protein: CASSLTHTQYF. CDR3 in DNA: TGTGCCAGCAGCTTAACACATACGCAGTATTTT.

This clone was recorded a few times. The chain carries TRBV10-2 and TRBJ1-1, with D unclear. This CDR3 contains 12 residues. The germline V gene encodes CDR1 WSHSY and CDR2 SAAADI. V shed 3 bases and J shed 8 bases, with 10 bases lying between them. The CDR3 region is CASSDTGLEAFF. DNA for the CDR3: TGCGCCAGCAGTGATACCGGACTCGAAGCTTTCTTT.

V usage is TRBV30 and J usage is TRBJ1-6, with D possibly TRBD1 on 5 matching bases. V was shortened by 1 base and J by 6 bases, with 7 bases between the two germline ends. The length of the CDR3 is 13 residues. Per germline, CDR1 GTSNPN and CDR2 SVGIG (reference sequence). CDR3 region: CAWSAQGNSPLHF. The CDR3 DNA follows: TGTGCCTGGAGTGCCCAGGGTAATTCACCCCTCCACTTT. The complete variable domain, with remaining parts taken from reference TRBV30 and TRBJ1-6, reads SQTIHQWPATLVQPVGSPLSLECTVEGTSNPNLYWYRQAAGRGLQLLFYSVGIGQISSEVPQNLSASRPQDRQFILSSKKLLLSDSGFYLCAWSAQGNSPLHFGNGTRLTVT.

The V call is TRBV6-5, the J call TRBJ2-7, with 7 nucleotides matching TRBD1. The germline CDR1 and CDR2 sequences are MNHEY and SVGAGI. The V segment lost 0 bases and the J segment 0 bases; nucleotides outside the gene matches: 2. The CDR3 consists of 15 residues. The CDR3 protein is CASSYSDRYSYEQYF. CDR3 DNA sequence: TGTGCCAGCAGTTACTCGGACAGGTACTCCTACGAGCAGTACTTC.

This clone was counted only a few times. The rearrangement uses TRBV19 and TRBJ1-1, with 10 positions matching TRBD1. Germline CDR1 reads LNHDA; CDR2 reads SQIVND (reference sequence). J lost 5 bases, V lost 6 bases, and 6 bases had no gene match. This CDR3 has 14 amino acids. CDR3 sequence (DNA): TGTGCCAGTAGGCGAGGGGACAGGGGAACTGAAGCTTTCTTT. It codes for CASRRGDRGTEAFF.

Written as DNA, the CDR3 is TGTGCCAGCAGCTTGGGGGGACTGGGATCCGGGGAGCAGTACTTC. Its protein product is CASSLGGLGSGEQYF. The rearrangement links TRBV5-6 to TRBJ2-7; a possible D gene is TRBD2 (6 bases). The length of the CDR3 is 15 residues. Germline assignment: CDR1 SGHDT and CDR2 YYEEEE. V was cut by 0 bases and J by 7 bases, with 17 bases left in between.

The rearrangement links TRBV5-1 to TRBJ2-1; D remains unclear. Germline loops: CDR1 SGHRS, CDR2 YFSETQ. The CDR3 spans 13 residues. Trimming removed 0 bases at V and 7 bases at J, with 8 bases between. This CDR3 is CASSLDYTNEQFF. The CDR3, as DNA: TGCGCCAGCAGCTTGGACTACACAAATGAGCAGTTCTTC.

The gene calls are TRBV7-9 and TRBJ2-5, with a tentative D call TRBD2 (6 bases). There are 13 residues in the CDR3. CDR1 is SEHNR and CDR2 is FQNEAQ in the germline V gene (reference sequence). V lost 5 bases, J lost 4 bases, and 11 bases lay in between. Here the CDR3 DNA reads TGTGCCAGCAGCCTCCGGAGGGCAGAGACCCAGTACTTC. Its translation: CASSLRRAETQYF.

V and J are TRBV28 and TRBJ2-5, with 8 bases lining up with TRBD1. After removal of 6 bases from V and 4 bases from J, the junction contained 7 bases not matched to a gene. CDR1 is MDHEN, CDR2 SYDVKM, per germline. The length of the CDR3 is 14 residues. The CDR3 protein is CASRTSGGGETQYF. CDR3 sequence (DNA): TGTGCCAGCAGGACTTCAGGGGGCGGAGAGACCCAGTACTTC.